This is a list of T cell receptor beta chains from one sample in a study of cytomegalovirus exposure and HLA in healthy donors. The repertoire was sequenced with immunoSEQ multiplex PCR; TCRdb's copy has only in-frame clones and lacks some. The sample gives about 84,000 clones, 63% of which show up once; 15% is in the top ten. The sample taken for sequencing was PBMCs. These receptors originate from a middle-aged woman in good health and CMV-seropositive. Each CDR3 is given without its conserved first and last residue.

>14|TRBV7-2|TRBJ1-5
ASSPSGFFSHQPQH
>11|TRBV27|TRBJ2-2
ASSPRRTGELF
>14|TRBV29-1|TRBJ2-2
SVEDRGTGNTGELF
>10|TRBV2|TRBJ2-2
ASTADTGELF
>12|TRBV28|TRBJ2-7
ASSFQREVVEQY
>12|TRBV11-2|TRBJ1-2
ASSPTGLRVGYT
>15|TRBV7-9|TRBJ2-1
ASSPTSGRANDNEQF
>10|TRBV27|TRBJ1-5
ASTGGGQPQH
>12|TRBV11-2|TRBJ2-3
ASSSTGSIDTQY
>9|TRBV7-2|TRBJ2-7
ASSFLYEQY
>13|TRBV7-2|TRBJ2-3
ASSLVLAATDTQY
>11|TRBV27|TRBJ1-2
ASSPTGGYGYT
>11|TRBV27|TRBJ1-2
ASRSSANYGYT
>14|TRBV6-6|TRBJ1-4
ASSYSNQVLNEKLF
>13|TRBV7-9|TRBJ1-2
ASSLSGQGSYGYT
>11|TRBV2|TRBJ1-2
ASRGTATYGYT
>13|TRBV10-3|TRBJ2-1
AISDSRGSYNEQF
>14|TRBV9|TRBJ2-3
ASSVAGQGWADTQY
>12|TRBV9|TRBJ1-2
ASSGLGTGYGYT
>11|TRBV28|TRBJ1-2
ASSSPGGVGYT
>11|TRBV25-1|TRBJ2-7
ASSVTGTYEQY
>15|TRBV23-1|TRBJ2-1
ASSQSPSGRVLHEQF
>16|TRBV5-1|TRBJ2-2
ASSLVVLAGDGTGELF
>13|TRBV6-1|TRBJ2-2
ASSALQGVPGELF
>12|TRBV2|TRBJ2-2
ASRATVNTGELF
>13|TRBV19|TRBJ2-2
ASKRESVGTGELF
>9|TRBV2|TRBJ2-7
ASSATYEQY
>12|TRBV6-5|TRBJ1-2
ASRTSPPNYGYT
>12|TRBV30|TRBJ1-1
AWNPGGLSTEAF
>10|TRBV11-2|TRBJ1-1
ASSFIVGEAF
>12|TRBV30|TRBJ1-1
AWSVGTLNTEAF
>14|TRBV10-3|TRBJ2-1
AISGTSGRSYNEQF
>15|TRBV5-4|TRBJ2-3
ASSLGTSGENTDTQY
>13|TRBV27|TRBJ1-2
ASSTHGTGGNCHT
>13|TRBV4-1|TRBJ2-2
ASSHRASGEGELF
>9|TRBV20-1|TRBJ2-3
SASGADTQY
>13|TRBV4-2|TRBJ1-5
ASSQDPGGDQPQH
>12|TRBV5-6|TRBJ2-7
ASSFFTGPYEQY
>13|TRBV4-1|TRBJ1-5
ASSPKGDSNQPQH
>12|TRBV2|TRBJ2-7
ASTGQGLSYEQY
>13|TRBV5-6|TRBJ2-4
ASSLLVTGGNIQY
>13|TRBV27|TRBJ1-2
ASSLYGTGAYGYT
>15|TRBV25-1|TRBJ2-1
ASSEPTGRAGSNEQF
>12|TRBV27|TRBJ2-1
ASSSGQSHNEQF
>11|TRBV30|TRBJ1-2
AWSPGQVTSYT
>14|TRBV28|TRBJ1-1
ASSPRGGSGNTEAF
>13|TRBV4-3|TRBJ2-5
ASSQDWEGRETQY
>12|TRBV27|TRBJ1-5
ASSFGGGGEPQH
>15|TRBV4-1|TRBJ1-4
ASREIYRGKANEKLF
>12|TRBV15|TRBJ1-1
ATSAGDRSTEAF
>14|TRBV4-1|TRBJ2-1
ASSQPREGTHNEQF